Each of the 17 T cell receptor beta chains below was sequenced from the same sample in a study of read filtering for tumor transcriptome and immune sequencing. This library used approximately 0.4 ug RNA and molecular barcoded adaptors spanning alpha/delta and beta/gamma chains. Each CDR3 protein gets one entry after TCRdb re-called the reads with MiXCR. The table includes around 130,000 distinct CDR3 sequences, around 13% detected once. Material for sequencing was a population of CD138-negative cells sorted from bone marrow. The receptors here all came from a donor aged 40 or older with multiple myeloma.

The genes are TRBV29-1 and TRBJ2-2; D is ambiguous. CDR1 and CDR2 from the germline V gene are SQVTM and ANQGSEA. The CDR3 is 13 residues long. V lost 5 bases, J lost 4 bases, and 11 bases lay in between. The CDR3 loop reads CSVMAPLTGELFF. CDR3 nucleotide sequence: TGCAGCGTTATGGCCCCTCTCACCGGGGAGCTGTTTTTT.

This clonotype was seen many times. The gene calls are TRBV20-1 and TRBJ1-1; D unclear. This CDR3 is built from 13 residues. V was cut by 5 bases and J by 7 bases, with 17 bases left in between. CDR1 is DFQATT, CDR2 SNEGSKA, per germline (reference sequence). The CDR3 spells CSAPGSFYHEAFF. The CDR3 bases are TGCAGTGCTCCGGGGAGTTTTTATCATGAAGCTTTCTTT.

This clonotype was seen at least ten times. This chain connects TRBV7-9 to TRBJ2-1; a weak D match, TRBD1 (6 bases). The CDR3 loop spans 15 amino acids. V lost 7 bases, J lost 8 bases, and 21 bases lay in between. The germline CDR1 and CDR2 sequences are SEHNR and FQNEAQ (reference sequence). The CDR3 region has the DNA TGTGCCAGCATCGGAGCAGGGTCAGGGGTTTATGAGCAGTTCTTC. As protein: CASIGAGSGVYEQFF.

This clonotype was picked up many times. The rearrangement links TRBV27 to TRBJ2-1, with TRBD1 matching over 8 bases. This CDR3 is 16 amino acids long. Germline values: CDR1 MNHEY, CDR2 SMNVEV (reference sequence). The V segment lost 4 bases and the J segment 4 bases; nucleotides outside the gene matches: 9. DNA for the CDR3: TGTGCCAGCAGTTCCCCCGGGACAGGCGCTTACAATGAGCAGTTCTTC. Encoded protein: CASSSPGTGAYNEQFF.

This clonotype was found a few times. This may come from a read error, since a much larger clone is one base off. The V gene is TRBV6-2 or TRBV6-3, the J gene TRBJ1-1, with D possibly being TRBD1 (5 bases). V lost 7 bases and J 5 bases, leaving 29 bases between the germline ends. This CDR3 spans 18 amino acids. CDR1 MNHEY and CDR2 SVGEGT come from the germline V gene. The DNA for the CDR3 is TGTGCCAGCATCTACAAGTCAGGGAGGATGACTTGGGGAACTGAAGCTTTCTTT. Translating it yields CASIYKSGRMTWGTEAFF.

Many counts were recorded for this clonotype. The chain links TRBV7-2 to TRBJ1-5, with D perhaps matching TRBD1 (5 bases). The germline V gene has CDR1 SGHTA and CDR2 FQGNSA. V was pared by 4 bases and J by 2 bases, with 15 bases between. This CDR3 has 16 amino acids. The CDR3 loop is CASSSQGGVRNQPQHF. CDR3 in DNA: TGTGCCAGCAGCTCGCAGGGAGGGGTTCGCAATCAGCCCCAGCATTTT.

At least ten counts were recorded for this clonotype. CDR3 nucleotides: TGTGCCAGCAGCTTAGCAGGCAGGGGGCGAGTCCAGAACACTGAAGCTTTCTTT. Its protein is CASSLAGRGRVQNTEAFF. The chain carries TRBV7-9 and TRBJ1-1; the match to TRBD1 covers 8 bases. The CDR3 consists of 18 residues. The germline V gene encodes CDR1 SEHNR and CDR2 FQNEAQ (reference sequence). V gave up 0 bases and J gave up 1 base; unmatched junction bases: 10. The variable domain in full, with the rest retrieved from reference TRBV7-9 and TRBJ1-1, is DTGVSQNPRHKITKRGQNVTFRCDPISEHNRLYWYRQTLGQGPEFLTYFQNEAQLEKSRLLSDRFSAERPKGSFSTLEIQRTEQGDSAMYLCASSLAGRGRVQNTEAFFGQGTRLTVV.

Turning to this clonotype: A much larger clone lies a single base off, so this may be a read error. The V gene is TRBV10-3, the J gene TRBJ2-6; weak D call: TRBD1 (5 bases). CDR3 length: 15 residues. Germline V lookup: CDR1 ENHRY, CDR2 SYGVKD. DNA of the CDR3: TGTGCCATCAGTGAGTCTCCCTCTGGGGCCAGCGTCCTGACTTTC. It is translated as CAISESPSGASVLTF.

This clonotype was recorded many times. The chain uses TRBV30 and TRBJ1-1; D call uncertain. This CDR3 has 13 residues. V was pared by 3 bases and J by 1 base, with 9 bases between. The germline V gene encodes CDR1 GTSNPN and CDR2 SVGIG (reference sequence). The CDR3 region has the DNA TGTGCCTGGAGGTCCCAGCCGAACACTGAAGCTTTCTTT. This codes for CAWRSQPNTEAFF.

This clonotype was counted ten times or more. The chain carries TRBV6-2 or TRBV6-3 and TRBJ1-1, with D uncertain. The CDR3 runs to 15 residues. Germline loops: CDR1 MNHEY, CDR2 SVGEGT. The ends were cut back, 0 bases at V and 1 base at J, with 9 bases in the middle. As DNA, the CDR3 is TGTGCCAGCAGTTACTCAATCTATGGGAACACTGAAGCTTTCTTT. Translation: CASSYSIYGNTEAFF.

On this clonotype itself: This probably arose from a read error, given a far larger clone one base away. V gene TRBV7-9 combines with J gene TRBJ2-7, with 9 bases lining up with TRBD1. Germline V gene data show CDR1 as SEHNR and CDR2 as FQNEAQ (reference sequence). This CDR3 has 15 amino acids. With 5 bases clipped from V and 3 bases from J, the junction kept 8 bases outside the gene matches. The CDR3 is CASSPWDRVSYEQYF. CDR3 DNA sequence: TGTGCCAGCAGCCCATGGGACAGGGTGAGCTACGAGCAGTACTTC.

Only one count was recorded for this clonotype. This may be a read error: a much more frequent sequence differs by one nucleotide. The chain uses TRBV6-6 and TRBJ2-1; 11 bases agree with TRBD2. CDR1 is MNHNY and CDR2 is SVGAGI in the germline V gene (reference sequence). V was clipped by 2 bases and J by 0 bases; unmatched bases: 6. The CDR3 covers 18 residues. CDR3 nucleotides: TGTGCCAGCAGTTACACGACTAGCGGGGTCCACTCCTACAATGAGCAGTTCTTC. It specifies CASSYTTSGVHSYNEQFF.

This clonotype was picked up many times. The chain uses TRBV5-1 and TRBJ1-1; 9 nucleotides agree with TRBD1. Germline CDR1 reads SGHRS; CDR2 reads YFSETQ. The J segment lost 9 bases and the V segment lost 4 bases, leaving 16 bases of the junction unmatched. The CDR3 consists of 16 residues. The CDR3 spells CASSPPGQGHFRKAFF. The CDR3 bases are TGCGCCAGCAGCCCCCCGGGACAGGGTCACTTCCGCAAAGCTTTCTTT.

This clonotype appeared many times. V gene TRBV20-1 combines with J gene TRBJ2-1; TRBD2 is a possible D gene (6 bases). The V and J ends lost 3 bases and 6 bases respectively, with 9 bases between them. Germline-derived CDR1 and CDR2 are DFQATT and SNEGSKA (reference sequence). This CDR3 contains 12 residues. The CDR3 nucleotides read TGCAGTGCTAGCGGGGGAGCCAATGAGCAGTTCTTC. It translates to CSASGGANEQFF.

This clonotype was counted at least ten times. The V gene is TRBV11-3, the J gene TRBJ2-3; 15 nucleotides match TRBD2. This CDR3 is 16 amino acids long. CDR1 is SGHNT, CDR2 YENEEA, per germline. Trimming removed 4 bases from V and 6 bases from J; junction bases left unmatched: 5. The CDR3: CASSSGLAGGADTQYF. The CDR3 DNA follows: TGTGCCAGCAGCTCCGGACTAGCGGGGGGGGCCGATACGCAGTATTTT.

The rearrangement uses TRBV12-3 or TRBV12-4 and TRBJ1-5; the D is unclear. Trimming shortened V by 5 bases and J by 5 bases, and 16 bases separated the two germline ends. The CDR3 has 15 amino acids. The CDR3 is CASSPAGRRHQPQHF. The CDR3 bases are TGTGCCAGCAGTCCAGCGGGGAGGAGACATCAGCCCCAGCATTTT.

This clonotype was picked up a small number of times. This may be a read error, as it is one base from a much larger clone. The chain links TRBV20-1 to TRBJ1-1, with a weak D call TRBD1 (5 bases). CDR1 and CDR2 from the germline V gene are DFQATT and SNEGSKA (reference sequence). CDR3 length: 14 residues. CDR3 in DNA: TGCAGTGCCCAACTTGGACACTCGAACGCTGAAGCTTTCTTT. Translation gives CSAQLGHSNAEAFF.